Listed here is a single T cell receptor (beta chain). The antigen is not known. This sample is drawn from a study of siplizumab effects on memory and regulatory T cells. Clones were sequenced by immunoSEQ multiplex PCR, and TCRdb holds only the in-frame ones, with some missing. This table holds fewer than 30,000 clones, around 80% found once. Study-wide results and limits: Treg-derived clones made up an average of roughly 70% of mappable alloreactive CD4+ clones with siplizumab and under 35% in controls.

Germline values: CDR1 LGHNA, CDR2 YSLEER. The CDR3 length is 16 residues. V was clipped by 1 base and J by 2 bases, with 15 bases between them. V usage is TRBV4-3 and J usage is TRBJ2-7; possibly TRBD2 for D (7 bases). The TCR was taken from a human donor in good health. Sequencing used memory CD4+ T cells sorted from blood. In DNA, the CDR3 is TGCGCCAGCAGCCAAGGGGGGGGCGTATACACCTACGAGCAGTACTTC. Translation: CASSQGGGVYTYEQYF.